This is a list of T cell receptor beta chains from one sample in a study of cytomegalovirus exposure and HLA in healthy donors. The table came from immunoSEQ multiplex PCR; TCRdb's copy has only in-frame clones and leaves some out. The top ten hold around 3.5% of the sample, which has about 79,000 clones, 93% seen once. Sequencing used PBMCs. The receptors here all came from a woman between 25 and 40 years old in good health and CMV-seronegative. Each CDR3 is given with its conserved first and last residue. The order of the fields is V gene, D gene, clone size, J gene, CDR3 DNA, CDR3 protein. D genes are given only for firm matches. Expanded clones get a size class; other rows say once, few or many, or leave the size out.

V gene: TRBV28; D gene: NA; clone size: NA; J gene: TRBJ2-5; CDR3 DNA: TGTGCCAGCAGTTTTTTCAGGGGAAAGGGCCCTGAGACCCAGTACTTC; CDR3 protein: CASSFFRGKGPETQYF
V gene: TRBV15; D gene: TRBD1; clone size: NA; J gene: TRBJ2-5; CDR3 DNA: TGTGCCACCAGCGGGAGAACAGGGGCCGAGACCCAGTACTTC; CDR3 protein: CATSGRTGAETQYF
V gene: TRBV30; D gene: NA; clone size: NA; J gene: TRBJ2-7; CDR3 DNA: TGTGCCTGGAGCTTCCCGGACTATGGTTTCTACGAGCAGTACTTC; CDR3 protein: CAWSFPDYGFYEQYF
V gene: TRBV5-5; D gene: NA; clone size: NA; J gene: TRBJ1-5; CDR3 DNA: TGTGCCAGCAGCACTACCCAGGGCAGCAATCAGCCCCAGCATTTT; CDR3 protein: CASSTTQGSNQPQHF
V gene: TRBV15; D gene: NA; clone size: NA; J gene: TRBJ2-7; CDR3 DNA: TGTGCCACCAGCAGAGATGTAGCGGTTCACGAGCAGTACTTC; CDR3 protein: CATSRDVAVHEQYF
V gene: TRBV13; D gene: TRBD2; clone size: NA; J gene: TRBJ2-1; CDR3 DNA: TGTGCCAGCAGCGCCTTTCCAAGCGGGACCTACAATGAGCAGTTCTTC; CDR3 protein: CASSAFPSGTYNEQFF
V gene: TRBV19; D gene: TRBD1; clone size: NA; J gene: TRBJ1-5; CDR3 DNA: TGTGCCAGTAGTATATCAACACAGGGGTTGAATCAGCCCCAGCATTTT; CDR3 protein: CASSISTQGLNQPQHF
V gene: TRBV7-2; D gene: TRBD2; clone size: NA; J gene: TRBJ2-1; CDR3 DNA: TGTGCCAGCAGCTTAGGACTAGCGGGAGATCTCGGGCAGTTCTTC; CDR3 protein: CASSLGLAGDLGQFF
V gene: TRBV5-1; D gene: TRBD2; clone size: NA; J gene: TRBJ2-5; CDR3 DNA: TGCGCCAGCGCGGAGGGACTAGCGGGAGGAGAGACCCAGTACTTC; CDR3 protein: CASAEGLAGGETQYF
V gene: TRBV5-1; D gene: TRBD2; clone size: NA; J gene: TRBJ2-5; CDR3 DNA: TGCGCCAGCAGCTTGGCCCCACTAGCGGGGGGGGCGGAGACCCAGTACTTC; CDR3 protein: CASSLAPLAGGAETQYF
V gene: TRBV6-4; D gene: TRBD2; clone size: NA; J gene: TRBJ2-3; CDR3 DNA: TGTGCCAGCAGCGGGGGGGCCGCAGATACGCAGTATTTT; CDR3 protein: CASSGGAADTQYF
V gene: TRBV4-1; D gene: NA; clone size: once; J gene: TRBJ2-5; CDR3 DNA: TGCGCCAGCAGCCCTGCTTTGATAGGACAGCAAGAGACCCAGTACTTC; CDR3 protein: CASSPALIGQQETQYF
V gene: TRBV5-4; D gene: TRBD2; clone size: NA; J gene: TRBJ2-2; CDR3 DNA: TGTGCCAGCAGCCTACCCACCGGGACTAGGTCCCAGGGGGAGCTGTTTTTT; CDR3 protein: CASSLPTGTRSQGELFF